The rows below give T cell receptor beta chains drawn from one sample of a study of Ad26.COV2.S vaccination and SARS-CoV-2 variants. Profiled with immunoSEQ multiplex PCR; TCRdb holds only in-frame clones, not every one. The sample yields 350,000 to 450,000 clones, roughly 85% seen once. Sequenced material: peripheral blood, taken in a trial of Ad26.COV2.S vaccine versus placebo. The receptor source for this set is a person aged 18-60 years who received the Ad26.COV2.S COVID-19 vaccine or a placebo. The CDR3 runs from the conserved cysteine through the conserved F or W. Each record gives: clone size, V gene, J gene, CDR3 protein. A row's size may be missing; if present it is once, few, many or a size class.

>NA|TRBV7-6|TRBJ2-3
CASTPISSPGTDTQYF
>NA|TRBV7-2|TRBJ1-2
CASSPGQGAHYGYTF
>NA|TRBV6-5|TRBJ1-2
CASQYFGKGHGYTF
>few|TRBV5-6|TRBJ1-5
CASSLGTGEAQPQHF
>NA|TRBV7-9|TRBJ2-1
CASSWGTNEQFF
>NA|TRBV18|TRBJ1-3
CASSPQGTGNTIYF
>NA|TRBV19|TRBJ2-7
CACGDNEQYF
>NA|TRBV29-1|TRBJ1-1
CSVEDAVSHTEAFF
>NA|TRBV14|TRBJ1-6
CASSQDPGPGAPLHF
>NA|TRBV3-1/TRBV3-2|TRBJ1-1
CASSFLSGNTEAFF
>NA|TRBV5-1|TRBJ1-1
CASSVDRENTEAFF
>once|TRBV7-3|TRBJ1-1
CASSFLVNTEAFF